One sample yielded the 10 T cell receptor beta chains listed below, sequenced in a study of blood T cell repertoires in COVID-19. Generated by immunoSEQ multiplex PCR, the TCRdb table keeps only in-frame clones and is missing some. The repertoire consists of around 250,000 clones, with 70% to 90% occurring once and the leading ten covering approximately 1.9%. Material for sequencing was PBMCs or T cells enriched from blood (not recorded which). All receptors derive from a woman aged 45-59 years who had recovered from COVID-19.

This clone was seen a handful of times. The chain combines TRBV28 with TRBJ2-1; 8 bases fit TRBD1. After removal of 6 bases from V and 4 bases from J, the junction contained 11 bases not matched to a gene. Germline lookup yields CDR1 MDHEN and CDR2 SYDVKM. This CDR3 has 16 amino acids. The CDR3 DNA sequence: TGTGCCAGCAGCACGACAGGGGTCGGGATATACAATGAGCAGTTCTTC. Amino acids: CASSTTGVGIYNEQFF.

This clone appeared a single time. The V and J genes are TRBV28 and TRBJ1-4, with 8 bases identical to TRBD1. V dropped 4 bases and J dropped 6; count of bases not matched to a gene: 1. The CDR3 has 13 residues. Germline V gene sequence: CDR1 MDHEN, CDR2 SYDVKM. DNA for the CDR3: TGTGCCAGCAGTTGGACAGGGTATGAAAAACTGTTTTTT. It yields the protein CASSWTGYEKLFF.

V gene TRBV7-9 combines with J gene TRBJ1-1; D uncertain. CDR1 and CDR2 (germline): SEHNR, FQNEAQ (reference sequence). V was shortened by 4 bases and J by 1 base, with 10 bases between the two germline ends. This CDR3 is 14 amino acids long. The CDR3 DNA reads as TGTGCCAGCAGCTCATACTTAAAGAACACTGAAGCTTTCTTT. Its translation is CASSSYLKNTEAFF.

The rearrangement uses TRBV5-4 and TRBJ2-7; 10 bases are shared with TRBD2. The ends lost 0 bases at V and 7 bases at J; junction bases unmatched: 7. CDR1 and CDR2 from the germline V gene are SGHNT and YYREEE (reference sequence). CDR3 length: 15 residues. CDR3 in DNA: TGTGCCAGCAGCTTGGCAGCGGGAGGGCCTTATGAGCAGTACTTC. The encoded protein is CASSLAAGGPYEQYF.

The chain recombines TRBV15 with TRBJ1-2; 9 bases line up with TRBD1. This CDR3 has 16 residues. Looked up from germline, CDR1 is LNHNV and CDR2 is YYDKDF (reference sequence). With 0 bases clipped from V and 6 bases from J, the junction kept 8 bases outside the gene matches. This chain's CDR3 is CATSRDIMGQGHGYTF. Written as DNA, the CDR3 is TGTGCCACCAGCAGAGATATTATGGGACAGGGCCATGGCTACACCTTC.

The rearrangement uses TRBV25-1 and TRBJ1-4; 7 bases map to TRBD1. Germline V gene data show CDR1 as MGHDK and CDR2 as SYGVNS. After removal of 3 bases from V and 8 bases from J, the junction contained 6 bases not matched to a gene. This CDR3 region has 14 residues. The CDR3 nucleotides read TGTGCCAGCAGTGACCGGACAGGTGTCGAAAAACTGTTTTTT. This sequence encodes CASSDRTGVEKLFF.

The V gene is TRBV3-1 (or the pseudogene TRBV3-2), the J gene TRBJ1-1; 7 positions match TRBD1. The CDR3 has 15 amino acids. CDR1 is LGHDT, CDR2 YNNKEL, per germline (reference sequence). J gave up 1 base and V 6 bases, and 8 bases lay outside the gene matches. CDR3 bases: TGTGCCAGCAGATACAACCAGGGGGGGAACACTGAAGCTTTCTTT. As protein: CASRYNQGGNTEAFF.

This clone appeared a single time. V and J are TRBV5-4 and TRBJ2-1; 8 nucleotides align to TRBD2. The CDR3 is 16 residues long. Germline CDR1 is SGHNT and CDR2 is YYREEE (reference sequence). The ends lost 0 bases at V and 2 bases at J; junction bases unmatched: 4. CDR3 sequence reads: CASSLGSGSTYNEQFF. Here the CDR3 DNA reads TGTGCCAGCAGCTTGGGAAGCGGGAGCACCTACAATGAGCAGTTCTTC.

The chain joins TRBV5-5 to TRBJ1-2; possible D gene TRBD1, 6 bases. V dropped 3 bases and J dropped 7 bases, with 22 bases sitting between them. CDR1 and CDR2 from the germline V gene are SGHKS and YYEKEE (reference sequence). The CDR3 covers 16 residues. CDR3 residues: CASSSPFRGGAAGYTF. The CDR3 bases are TGTGCCAGCAGCTCTCCCTTTAGAGGGGGGGCTGCTGGCTACACCTTC. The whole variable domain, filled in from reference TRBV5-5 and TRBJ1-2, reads DAGVTQSPTHLIKTRGQQVTLRCSPISGHKSVSWYQQVLGQGPQFIFQYYEKEERGRGNFPDRFSARQFPNYSSELNVNALLLGDSALYLCASSSPFRGGAAGYTFGSGTRLTVV.

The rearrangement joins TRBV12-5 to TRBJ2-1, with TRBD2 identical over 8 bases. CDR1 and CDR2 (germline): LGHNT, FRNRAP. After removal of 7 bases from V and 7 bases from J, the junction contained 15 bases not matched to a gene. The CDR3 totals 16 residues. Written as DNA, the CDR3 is TGTGCTAGTGACGAGCCCTCGGGACTAGACAGTAATGAGCAGTTCTTC. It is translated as CASDEPSGLDSNEQFF.